This T cell receptor beta chain was identified in a study of shared T cell receptors in the human thymus. This clone was counted once. Germline lookup yields CDR1 SQVTM and CDR2 ANQGSEA. The V end was cut by 1 base, the J end by 3 bases, with 9 bases between. The CDR3 is 13 amino acids. The protocol was immunoSEQ multiplex PCR, while the TCRdb copy is restricted to in-frame clones and leaves out a portion. The data show some 660,000 clones, about 90% seen once. The same data also went into a second study, on human thymus T cells. As that report states: Thymic resections from corrective heart surgery supplied the tissue. It looked as if thymic and blood repertoires used V and J genes in a biased way. Related research has reported that thymic repertoires overlap highly among unrelated individuals.

This rearrangement joins TRBV29-1 to TRBJ1-2; a weak D match, TRBD1 (6 bases). This receptor was taken from a boy less than two years old with a congenital heart defect. Sequencing used thymocytes. The CDR3 region is CSVEGDTYYGYTF. The CDR3 DNA sequence: TGCAGCGTTGAAGGGGACACTTACTATGGCTACACCTTC.